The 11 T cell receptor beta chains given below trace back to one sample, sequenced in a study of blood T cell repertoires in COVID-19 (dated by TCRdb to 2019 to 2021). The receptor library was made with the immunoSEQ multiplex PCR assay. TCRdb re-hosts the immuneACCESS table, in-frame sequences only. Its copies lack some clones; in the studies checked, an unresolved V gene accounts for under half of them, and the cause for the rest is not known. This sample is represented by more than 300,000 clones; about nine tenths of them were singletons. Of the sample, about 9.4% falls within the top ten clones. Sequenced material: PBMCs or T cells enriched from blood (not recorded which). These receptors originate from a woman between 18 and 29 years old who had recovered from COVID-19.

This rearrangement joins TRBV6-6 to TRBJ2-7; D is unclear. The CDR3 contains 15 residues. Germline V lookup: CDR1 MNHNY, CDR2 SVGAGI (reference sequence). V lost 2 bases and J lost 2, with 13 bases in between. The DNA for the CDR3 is TGTGCCAGCAGTTACAGGCGAGGCCACCCCTACGAGCAGTACTTC. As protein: CASSYRRGHPYEQYF.

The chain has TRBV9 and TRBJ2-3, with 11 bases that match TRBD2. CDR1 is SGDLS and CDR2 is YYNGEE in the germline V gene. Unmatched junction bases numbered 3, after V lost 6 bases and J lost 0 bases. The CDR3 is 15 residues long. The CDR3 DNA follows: TGTGCCAGCACTAGCGGGAGGACTAGCACAGATACGCAGTATTTT. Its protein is CASTSGRTSTDTQYF.

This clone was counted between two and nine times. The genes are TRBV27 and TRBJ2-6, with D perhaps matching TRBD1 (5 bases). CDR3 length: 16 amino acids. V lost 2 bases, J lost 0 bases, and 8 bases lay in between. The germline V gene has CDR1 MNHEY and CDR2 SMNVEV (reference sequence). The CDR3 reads CASSLGAFSGANVLTF. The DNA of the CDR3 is TGTGCCAGCAGTTTAGGGGCATTCTCTGGGGCCAACGTCCTGACTTTC.

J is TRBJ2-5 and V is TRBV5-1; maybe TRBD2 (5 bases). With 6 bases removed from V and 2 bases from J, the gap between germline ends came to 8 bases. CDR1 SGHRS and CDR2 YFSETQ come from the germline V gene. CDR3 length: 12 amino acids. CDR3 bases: TGCGCCAGCAACCGGGGACAAGAGACCCAGTACTTC. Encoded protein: CASNRGQETQYF.

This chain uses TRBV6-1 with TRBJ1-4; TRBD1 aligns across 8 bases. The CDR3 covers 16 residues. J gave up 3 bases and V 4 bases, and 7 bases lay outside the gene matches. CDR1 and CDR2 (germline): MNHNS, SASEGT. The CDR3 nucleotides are TGTGCCAGCAGTGCTTCGACAGGGGAGCCTAATGAAAAACTGTTTTTT. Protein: CASSASTGEPNEKLFF.

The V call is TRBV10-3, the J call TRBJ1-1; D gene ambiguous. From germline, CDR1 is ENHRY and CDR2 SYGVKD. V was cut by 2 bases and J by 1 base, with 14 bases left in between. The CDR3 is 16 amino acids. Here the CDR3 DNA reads TGTGCCATCAGTGAGCCCGCGGGGAGGGCGAACACTGAAGCTTTCTTT. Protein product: CAISEPAGRANTEAFF.

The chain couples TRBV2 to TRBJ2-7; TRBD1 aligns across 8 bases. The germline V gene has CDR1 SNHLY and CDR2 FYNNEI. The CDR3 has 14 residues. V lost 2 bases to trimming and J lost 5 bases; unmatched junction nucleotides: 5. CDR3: CASSENRGDHEQYF. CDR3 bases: TGTGCCAGCAGTGAAAACAGGGGGGACCACGAGCAGTACTTC.

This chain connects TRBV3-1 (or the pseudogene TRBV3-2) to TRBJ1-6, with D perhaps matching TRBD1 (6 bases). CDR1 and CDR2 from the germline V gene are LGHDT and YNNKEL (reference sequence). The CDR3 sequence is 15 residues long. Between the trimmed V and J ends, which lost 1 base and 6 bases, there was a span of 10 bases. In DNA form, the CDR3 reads TGTGCCAGCAGCCAAGTGGTACAGGGTAATTCACCCCTCCACTTT. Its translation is CASSQVVQGNSPLHF.

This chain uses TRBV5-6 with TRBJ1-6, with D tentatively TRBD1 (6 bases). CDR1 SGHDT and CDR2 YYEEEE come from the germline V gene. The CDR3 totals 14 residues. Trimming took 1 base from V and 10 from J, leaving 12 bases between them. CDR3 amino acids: CASSLYTGKSPLHF. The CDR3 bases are TGTGCCAGCAGCTTGTATACAGGGAAATCACCCCTCCACTTT.

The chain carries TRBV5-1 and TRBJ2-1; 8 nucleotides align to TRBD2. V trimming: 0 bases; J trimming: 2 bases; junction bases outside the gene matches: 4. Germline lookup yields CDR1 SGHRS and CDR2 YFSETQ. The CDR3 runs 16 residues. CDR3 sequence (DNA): TGCGCCAGCAGCTTGGAACGAGCGGGGGCCTACAATGAGCAGTTCTTC. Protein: CASSLERAGAYNEQFF.

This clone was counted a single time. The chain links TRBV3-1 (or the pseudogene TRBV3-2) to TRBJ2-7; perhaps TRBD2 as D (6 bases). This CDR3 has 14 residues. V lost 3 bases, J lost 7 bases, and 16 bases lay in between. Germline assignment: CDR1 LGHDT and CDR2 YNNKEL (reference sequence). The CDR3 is CASSHRQRGREQYF. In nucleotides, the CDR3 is TGTGCCAGCAGCCATCGCCAGAGAGGGAGGGAGCAGTACTTC.